At least ten counts were recorded for the clone carrying this T cell receptor (beta chain). Its antigen remains unknown. TCRdb redid the calling of the reads with MiXCR, one entry per CDR3 protein. The table records about half a million distinct CDR3 sequences, roughly a third of them present only once. The germline V gene has CDR1 MNHNS and CDR2 SASEGT. V was pared by 6 bases and J by 2 bases, with 13 bases between. The CDR3 extends over 14 amino acids. The data were taken from a study of T cell repertoires in cytomegalovirus infection. The wider study: CMV infection together with matching HLA type was indicated by public TCR beta signatures. Study conclusions and caveats: CMV carriers having the relevant HLA were flagged by cumulative public TCR beta family frequency. HLA-C-restricted, CMV-specific TCR beta clonotypes were dominant ex vivo.

The sample in question was cultured PBMCs, obtained from culture after CMV antigen stimulation. This chain uses TRBV6-1 with TRBJ1-1, with D unclear. This sequence originates from a human donor in good health (CMV status not recorded). Some clones in this sample may be carry-over from other donors' samples. CDR3 protein: CASRFKRTNTEAFF. The CDR3 DNA reads TGTGCCAGCAGGTTCAAGAGGACTAACACTGAAGCTTTCTTT.